This note documents a single TCR beta chain sequence. The data were taken from a study of identical twins. The CDR3 runs 17 residues. Trimming removed 2 bases from V and 6 bases from J; junction bases left unmatched: 15. Germline V CDR1 and CDR2: DFQATT, SNEGSKA (reference sequence). TCRdb re-analysed the 5' RACE reads in MiXCR, keeping a single row per CDR3 protein. The table includes 500,000 to 600,000 distinct CDR3 sequences, less than 25% detected once. Separately, the same data were catalogued under a study of T cells expressing NK-cell markers.

J is TRBJ2-3 and V is TRBV20-1; 9 positions agree with TRBD1. The sequenced sample consisted of CD4+ T cells sorted from blood. This sequence originates from a woman aged 18-29 years in good health. The CDR3 loop reads CSARYAEGTGRLDTQYF. The DNA for the CDR3 is TGCAGTGCTAGATATGCTGAAGGGACAGGGAGGTTGGATACGCAGTATTTT.